Listed below are T cell receptor beta chains from one sample, sequenced in a study of cytomegalovirus exposure and HLA in healthy donors. Assay used: immunoSEQ multiplex PCR; TCRdb lists only in-frame clones, some missing. The table includes 130,000 or so clones, roughly 9% detected once. The sequenced sample was PBMCs. Receptor source: a middle-aged woman in good health and CMV-seropositive. Both conserved end residues are part of each CDR3. A D gene is named only where the DNA matches it firmly. The size field is filled for only some rows; it gives once, few, many or a size class.

clone size	V gene	D gene	J gene	CDR3 DNA	CDR3 protein
-	TRBV4-3	TRBD1	TRBJ1-1	TGCGCCAGCAGCCTCTTCCGGACAGGGAGGCCCACTGAAGCTTTCTTT	CASSLFRTGRPTEAFF
few	TRBV5-1	TRBD2	TRBJ2-3	TGCGCCAGCAGCTTGGACAGGGCGGGAGGGGGCACAGATACGCAGTATTTT	CASSLDRAGGGTDTQYF
few	TRBV5-1	-	TRBJ2-3	TGCGCCAGCAGCTTGGGACATATCACAGATACGCAGTATTTT	CASSLGHITDTQYF
-	TRBV23-1	TRBD1	TRBJ1-5	TGCGCCAGCAGTCAATCGGACAGGGGGAAGGTTCAGCCCCAGCATTTT	CASSQSDRGKVQPQHF
few	TRBV27	-	TRBJ1-5	TGTGCCAGCAGTTTCTCGGGGTTTAGCAATCAGCCCCAGCATTTT	CASSFSGFSNQPQHF
-	TRBV5-5	TRBD1	TRBJ2-7	TGTGCCAGCAGTGACAGGGTGACCTACGAGCAGTACTTC	CASSDRVTYEQYF
-	TRBV2	-	TRBJ2-6	TGTGCCAGCAGTGAAGCAAGGAGGGCTGGGGCCAACGTCCTGACTTTC	CASSEARRAGANVLTF
-	TRBV7-9	-	TRBJ1-1	TGTGCCAGCAGCTATGGTTGGGTCGGGGGGACTGAAGCTTTCTTT	CASSYGWVGGTEAFF
few	TRBV13	-	TRBJ2-7	TGTGCCAGCAGATATCTCCCGGTCCCCGGTAACTACGAGCAGTACTTC	CASRYLPVPGNYEQYF
-	TRBV5-1	-	TRBJ1-2	TGCGCCAGCAGCCTCTCGGGCAGGGCGACTAACTATGGCTACACCTTC	CASSLSGRATNYGYTF
few	TRBV5-1	TRBD1	TRBJ1-4	TGCGCCAGCAGCTTCAGCCAGGGGGTGTTAAATGAAAAACTGTTTTTT	CASSFSQGVLNEKLFF
-	TRBV7-6	TRBD1	TRBJ2-3	TGTGCCAGCAGCTTAGAAGGGACAGGACTTTCTAGCACAGATACGCAGTATTTT	CASSLEGTGLSSTDTQYF
-	TRBV7-2	-	TRBJ1-2	TGTGCCAGCAGCATACAGATTTTCTATGGCTACACCTTC	CASSIQIFYGYTF
few	TRBV7-9	-	TRBJ2-1	TGTGCCAGCAGCGCGGACTCCTCGAATGAGCAGTTCTTC	CASSADSSNEQFF
-	TRBV1	-	TRBJ2-4	TGCACCAGCAGCCAAGACCATAGCGGGGTAGCCAAAAACATTCAGTACTTC	CTSSQDHSGVAKNIQYF
few	TRBV11-3	-	TRBJ2-7	TGTGCCAGCAGCTCATTCGGAGGCTACGAGCAGTACTTC	CASSSFGGYEQYF
few	TRBV4-1	-	TRBJ2-1	TGCGCCAGCCAGAGAGGGTCCTCGTACAATGAGCAGTTCTTC	CASQRGSSYNEQFF
-	TRBV10-3	-	TRBJ1-2	TGTGCCATCAGTGGCGGAGAGGATGGCTACACCTTC	CAISGGEDGYTF